This is a list of T cell receptor beta chains from one sample in a study of a mutant IDH1 vaccine in newly diagnosed glioma. Data came from immunoSEQ multiplex PCR; TCRdb stores just in-frame clones and leaves some out. Of 35,000 to 45,000 clones in the sample, around 79% are singletons; the top ten hold about 6.3%. For these receptors, no antigen is known. This sample comprised PBMCs, obtained from a glioma patient whose treatment included an IDH1 peptide vaccine. The receptors stem from a woman in her thirties or forties with glioma. Some clones in this sample may be carry-over from other donors' samples. Both conserved end residues are part of each CDR3. Each record gives: clone size, V gene, J gene, D gene, CDR3 DNA, CDR3 protein. The D gene is left open where the match is weak. Rows give clone size only sometimes, using once, few, many, or a class for an expanded clone.

NA,TRBV19,TRBJ1-2,NA,TGTGCCAGTAGTCCAACGGACGTCAACTATGGCTACACCTTC,CASSPTDVNYGYTF
NA,TRBV11-1,TRBJ2-5,NA,TGTGCCAGCAGCCACCGACAGGTCCAAGAGACCCAGTACTTC,CASSHRQVQETQYF
NA,TRBV29-1,TRBJ2-3,TRBD2,TGCAGCGTTGTTGCTAGCGGGAGTTTGGATACGCAGTATTTT,CSVVASGSLDTQYF
NA,TRBV7-6,TRBJ1-3,NA,TGTGCCAGCACCCTTGGACTGTTTAGCTCTGGAAACACCATATATTTT,CASTLGLFSSGNTIYF
NA,TRBV5-5,TRBJ1-2,TRBD1,TGTGCCAGCAGCCGCGCTCGAGGGGGCAACGTGAGTGGCTACACCTTC,CASSRARGGNVSGYTF
NA,TRBV7-2,TRBJ1-4,TRBD1,TGTGCCAGCAGCCAAGGACAGGGTGGCGAAAAACTGTTTTTT,CASSQGQGGEKLFF
NA,TRBV30,TRBJ1-2,NA,TGTGCCTGGAGCGCCGGTGCCTATGGCTACACCTTC,CAWSAGAYGYTF
once,TRBV7-9,TRBJ2-7,NA,TGTGCCAGCAGCTTAGGAAACAGGGCCTACGAGCAGTACTTC,CASSLGNRAYEQYF
NA,TRBV10-3,TRBJ2-2,TRBD1,TGTGCCACCCGGGACAGGGAGAATTTAGACACCGGGGAGCTGTTTTTT,CATRDRENLDTGELFF
NA,TRBV2,TRBJ1-3,TRBD1,TGTGCCAGCAGAAGGGACAGCAACACCATATATTTT,CASRRDSNTIYF
few,TRBV20-1,TRBJ1-1,NA,TGCAGTGCCCTTCCGGGGACTGAAGCTTTCTTT,CSALPGTEAFF
NA,TRBV2,TRBJ1-4,NA,TGTGCCAGCAGTAACTTAGGGTCGACGAATGAAAAACTGTTTTTT,CASSNLGSTNEKLFF
NA,TRBV7-2,TRBJ2-3,TRBD2,TGTGCCAGCAGCTCTGGACTAGCGGGGGATACGCAGTATTTT,CASSSGLAGDTQYF
NA,TRBV5-6,TRBJ1-2,NA,TGTGCCAGCAGCAGCGGGCCCGTTAGGGGCTACACCTTC,CASSSGPVRGYTF
once,TRBV7-9,TRBJ2-2,NA,TGTGCCAGCAGCCGGGGACGGAACACCGGGGAGCTGTTTTTT,CASSRGRNTGELFF
NA,TRBV5-1,TRBJ2-5,NA,TGCGCCAGCAGCTTGAGTCCCCGGGACAAACAAGAGACCCAGTACTTC,CASSLSPRDKQETQYF
NA,TRBV19,TRBJ1-5,NA,TGTGCCAGTATAGCCCATTTCCAGAGGGGCAATAGCAATCAGCCCCAGCATTTT,CASIAHFQRGNSNQPQHF
NA,TRBV9,TRBJ2-3,NA,TGTGCCAGCAGCGTAGCAGGGGTGGGAGCGCAGTATTTT,CASSVAGVGAQYF
NA,TRBV29-1,TRBJ1-1,NA,TGCAGCGTTGATGACAGTTGGAACACTGAAGCTTTCTTT,CSVDDSWNTEAFF
NA,TRBV9,TRBJ1-3,NA,TGTGCCAGCAGCGTAGCTAACCAGCCGGCAGACACCATATATTTT,CASSVANQPADTIYF
once,TRBV5-4,TRBJ1-2,NA,TGTGCCAGCAGCTTAGACACAGCTAACTATGGCTACACCTTC,CASSLDTANYGYTF
few,TRBV2,TRBJ1-2,NA,TGTGCCAGCGGCTCTGGGGGGCAGAGTGGCTACACCTTC,CASGSGGQSGYTF
NA,TRBV4-1,TRBJ2-7,NA,TGCGCCAGCAGCCTTCGGGGGTCGGCCCTCGAGCAGTACTTC,CASSLRGSALEQYF
NA,TRBV29-1,TRBJ1-4,NA,TGCAGCGTTGACGGGACGGACGGAAATGAAAAACTGTTTTTT,CSVDGTDGNEKLFF
few,TRBV27,TRBJ1-2,NA,TGTGCCAGCACCCAGAGGCCCCAGGGCGGCTATGGCTACACCTTC,CASTQRPQGGYGYTF
NA,TRBV18,TRBJ2-2,TRBD2,TGTGCCAGCTCACCCGGACTAGCGGGAGTCGGGGACACCGGGGAGCTGTTTTTT,CASSPGLAGVGDTGELFF
NA,TRBV7-9,TRBJ1-4,NA,TGTGCCAGCATCGCCGCCGGGAACGATGAAAAACTGTTTTTT,CASIAAGNDEKLFF